Below, one T cell receptor (beta chain) is given with its context. What it binds is unknown. The record originates from a study of shared clonotypes between healthy human individuals. Overall study: CD4 naive and memory got three plates each, CD8 naive two, CD8 memory one. Study-wide results and caveats: Generally, naive subsets came out with larger estimated richness than memory subsets.

Libraries were prepared by immunoSEQ multiplex PCR; TCRdb keeps only in-frame clonotypes and omits some of them. The table records some 300,000 clones, less than 85% of them present only once. The trim removed 4 bases at V and 4 bases at J, leaving 2 bases unmatched. Per the germline V gene, CDR1 is SGHDN and CDR2 is FVKESK. This CDR3 is built from 15 residues. This receptor was identified in a man aged 30 to 45 in good health. The chain joins TRBV14 to TRBJ2-3; 13 nucleotides align to TRBD2. The sequencing input was memory CD4+ T cells sorted from blood. Subset meaning: CD45RA-negative fraction. CDR3 bases: TGTGCCAGCAGCCGGACTAGCGGGAGATCAGATACGCAGTATTTT. Translating it yields CASSRTSGRSDTQYF. Looking up the rest from reference TRBV14 and TRBJ2-3 gives the full variable domain: EAGVTQFPSHSVIEKGQTVTLRCDPISGHDNLYWYRRVMGKEIKFLLHFVKESKQDESGMPNNRFLAERTGGTYSTLKVQPAELEDSGVYFCASSRTSGRSDTQYFGPGTRLTVL.